This is a list of T cell receptor beta chains from one sample in a study of PD-1 blockade in classical Hodgkin lymphoma. Sequencing used immunoSEQ multiplex PCR; TCRdb keeps in-frame clones, though not all of them. The top ten hold approximately 9.6% of the sample, which has 150,000 or so clones, 78% seen once. Sequenced here: peripheral blood mononuclear cells (PBMCs), sampled before the second cycle of nivolumab. These TCRs come from a human donor with classical Hodgkin lymphoma. The CDR3 runs from the conserved cysteine through the conserved F or W. The D gene is left open where the match is weak. The size entry is marked missing in some rows and otherwise reads once, few, many or a size class.

d_call: .
clone_size: .
v_call: TRBV7-6
j_call: TRBJ2-4
cdr3_nt: TGTGCCAGCAGCTTAGCGGGGGGCCCTGCCAAAAACATTCAGTACTTC
cdr3_aa: CASSLAGGPAKNIQYF

d_call: TRBD1
clone_size: .
v_call: TRBV5-1
j_call: TRBJ1-1
cdr3_nt: TGCGCCAGCAGCTCCGGTTGGACAGGGATAGACACTGAAGCTTTCTTT
cdr3_aa: CASSSGWTGIDTEAFF

d_call: .
clone_size: .
v_call: TRBV18
j_call: TRBJ1-2
cdr3_nt: TGTGCCAGCTCTCTGAGTCCCTATGGCTACACCTTC
cdr3_aa: CASSLSPYGYTF

d_call: .
clone_size: .
v_call: TRBV20-1
j_call: TRBJ2-5
cdr3_nt: TGCAGTGCTCCCGGGGAGACCCAGTACTTC
cdr3_aa: CSAPGETQYF

d_call: .
clone_size: .
v_call: TRBV12-5
j_call: TRBJ1-1
cdr3_nt: TGTGCTAGTGGTTTGTGGGCAAACACTGAAGCTTTCTTT
cdr3_aa: CASGLWANTEAFF

d_call: .
clone_size: .
v_call: TRBV10-3
j_call: TRBJ2-5
cdr3_nt: TGTGCCACGGGGGCAGGGCGAGGGAAAGAGACCCAGTACTTC
cdr3_aa: CATGAGRGKETQYF

d_call: TRBD1
clone_size: .
v_call: TRBV7-9
j_call: TRBJ1-2
cdr3_nt: TGTGCCAGCAGCTTAGCCCGGGACAGCCCTAACTATGGCTACACCTTC
cdr3_aa: CASSLARDSPNYGYTF

d_call: TRBD2
clone_size: few
v_call: TRBV29-1
j_call: TRBJ2-3
cdr3_nt: TGCAGCGGTTGTAGCGGGAACACAGATACGCAGTATTTT
cdr3_aa: CSGCSGNTDTQYF

d_call: TRBD2
clone_size: .
v_call: TRBV10-2
j_call: TRBJ2-2
cdr3_nt: TGCGCCAGCAGTCAGCCGGGGGGAATCGGGTACACCGGGGAGCTGTTTTTT
cdr3_aa: CASSQPGGIGYTGELFF

d_call: .
clone_size: .
v_call: TRBV19
j_call: TRBJ1-1
cdr3_nt: TGTGCCAGTACCCTCCGGGAGCGACGCACTGAAGCTTTCTTT
cdr3_aa: CASTLRERRTEAFF

d_call: TRBD2
clone_size: once
v_call: TRBV7-2
j_call: TRBJ2-4
cdr3_nt: TGTGCCAGCAGCCCACGGGGACTAGCGGGAGGCGCCAAAAACATTCAGTACTTC
cdr3_aa: CASSPRGLAGGAKNIQYF

d_call: TRBD2
clone_size: many
v_call: TRBV7-3
j_call: TRBJ2-3
cdr3_nt: TGTGCCAGCAGCTTAGGGCTAGCGGCTAGCACAGATACGCAGTATTTT
cdr3_aa: CASSLGLAASTDTQYF

d_call: TRBD2
clone_size: .
v_call: TRBV7-8
j_call: TRBJ2-5
cdr3_nt: TGTGCCAGCAGCTCCCTACTAGCGGGGGGCACCGGAGAGACCCAGTACTTC
cdr3_aa: CASSSLLAGGTGETQYF

d_call: .
clone_size: .
v_call: TRBV5-1
j_call: TRBJ1-2
cdr3_nt: TGCGCCAGCAGCTCATACGTGTCCCCAAACTATGGCTACACCTTC
cdr3_aa: CASSSYVSPNYGYTF

d_call: .
clone_size: .
v_call: TRBV18
j_call: TRBJ2-3
cdr3_nt: TGTGCCAGCTCACCAGGCTCAGGGGTCACAGATACGCAGTATTTT
cdr3_aa: CASSPGSGVTDTQYF

d_call: TRBD2
clone_size: .
v_call: TRBV5-1
j_call: TRBJ2-7
cdr3_nt: TGCGCCAGCAGCTTGGCCCCCGGGGGGACCTACGAGCAGTACTTC
cdr3_aa: CASSLAPGGTYEQYF

d_call: .
clone_size: .
v_call: TRBV12-5
j_call: TRBJ2-7
cdr3_nt: TGTGCTAGTGCGGACCGGCACGGGCCCACCTACGAGCAGTACTTC
cdr3_aa: CASADRHGPTYEQYF

d_call: .
clone_size: .
v_call: TRBV6-5
j_call: TRBJ2-7
cdr3_nt: TGTGCCAGCAGTTTAATTTCGGACTACGCCTACGAGCAGTACTTC
cdr3_aa: CASSLISDYAYEQYF

d_call: .
clone_size: few
v_call: TRBV7-9
j_call: TRBJ1-5
cdr3_nt: TGTGCCAGCAGCTTATCCCTAAGTCAGCCCCAGCATTTT
cdr3_aa: CASSLSLSQPQHF

d_call: .
clone_size: .
v_call: TRBV19
j_call: TRBJ1-5
cdr3_nt: TGTGCCAGTAGTCCGGGGACGGACAGCGGGCCCCAGCATTTT
cdr3_aa: CASSPGTDSGPQHF

d_call: .
clone_size: .
v_call: TRBV2
j_call: TRBJ1-6
cdr3_nt: TGTGCCAGCAGTGAAGCACCGGCGGCCGATTCACCCCTCCACTTT
cdr3_aa: CASSEAPAADSPLHF

d_call: TRBD1
clone_size: many
v_call: TRBV5-8
j_call: TRBJ1-3
cdr3_nt: TGTGCCAGCAGCTTTAGGCGACAGGGATGGAACACCATATATTTT
cdr3_aa: CASSFRRQGWNTIYF

d_call: .
clone_size: .
v_call: TRBV6-1
j_call: TRBJ2-5
cdr3_nt: TGTGCCAGCAGTGAAAAGTCGGAGTGGGGGACCCAGTACTTC
cdr3_aa: CASSEKSEWGTQYF

d_call: TRBD2
clone_size: .
v_call: TRBV6-5
j_call: TRBJ2-1
cdr3_nt: TGTGCCAGCAGTGCCGGGACTACCCTCTACAATGAGCAGTTCTTC
cdr3_aa: CASSAGTTLYNEQFF

d_call: TRBD1
clone_size: .
v_call: TRBV6-6
j_call: TRBJ2-3
cdr3_nt: TGTGCCAGCAGTCCCCGACGGGGACAGGGGTTGATTTTT
cdr3_aa: CASSPRRGQGLIF

d_call: TRBD1
clone_size: .
v_call: TRBV2
j_call: TRBJ2-2
cdr3_nt: TGTGCCAGCAGCCCTACCACAGGGGTCGCCGGGGAGCTGTTTTTT
cdr3_aa: CASSPTTGVAGELFF

d_call: .
clone_size: once
v_call: TRBV2
j_call: TRBJ1-1
cdr3_nt: TGTGCCAGCAGTGAAATGGGGATTGATGTAGCTGAAGCTTTCTTT
cdr3_aa: CASSEMGIDVAEAFF

d_call: .
clone_size: few
v_call: TRBV28
j_call: TRBJ1-2
cdr3_nt: TGTGCCAGCAGTGCCCCCGGCAGGGGCAACTATGGCTACACCTTC
cdr3_aa: CASSAPGRGNYGYTF

d_call: .
clone_size: .
v_call: TRBV6-5
j_call: TRBJ2-7
cdr3_nt: TGTGCCAGCAGTTACGACGGGACGGGAGCCTACGAGCAGTACTTC
cdr3_aa: CASSYDGTGAYEQYF

d_call: TRBD1
clone_size: .
v_call: TRBV25-1
j_call: TRBJ2-7
cdr3_nt: TGTGCCAGCAGTGAGGCCGGGACAGCGAACTCCTACGAGCAGTACTTC
cdr3_aa: CASSEAGTANSYEQYF

d_call: .
clone_size: .
v_call: TRBV15
j_call: TRBJ2-7
cdr3_nt: TGTGCCACCAGCAGAGATGTAGGTGGGCCATTGGGGGAGCAGTACTTC
cdr3_aa: CATSRDVGGPLGEQYF

d_call: TRBD1
clone_size: .
v_call: TRBV18
j_call: TRBJ1-2
cdr3_nt: TGTGCCAGCTCGCCAGGACAGGGGGAGGGCTATGGCTACACCTTC
cdr3_aa: CASSPGQGEGYGYTF

d_call: TRBD1
clone_size: .
v_call: TRBV4-1
j_call: TRBJ1-3
cdr3_nt: TGCGCCAGCAGGGACAGGGGAAACACCATATATTTT
cdr3_aa: CASRDRGNTIYF

d_call: .
clone_size: .
v_call: TRBV5-1
j_call: TRBJ2-7
cdr3_nt: TGCGCCAGCAGCTTGGGGTACGAGCAGTACTTC
cdr3_aa: CASSLGYEQYF

d_call: .
clone_size: .
v_call: TRBV7-9
j_call: TRBJ2-7
cdr3_nt: TGTGCCAGCAGCTTTCAGGGATACGAGCAGTACTTC
cdr3_aa: CASSFQGYEQYF

d_call: .
clone_size: .
v_call: TRBV9
j_call: TRBJ1-2
cdr3_nt: TGTGCCAGCAGCGTTCCGACAGACGGTAGCTATGGCTACACCTTC
cdr3_aa: CASSVPTDGSYGYTF

d_call: TRBD1
clone_size: once
v_call: TRBV6-5
j_call: TRBJ1-1
cdr3_nt: TGTGCCAGCAACCGACAGGGGGCCACTGAAGCTTTCTTT
cdr3_aa: CASNRQGATEAFF

d_call: TRBD1
clone_size: .
v_call: TRBV7-9
j_call: TRBJ2-4
cdr3_nt: TGTGCCAGCAGCAAAAACAGGGGTTCGGACATTCAGTACTTC
cdr3_aa: CASSKNRGSDIQYF

d_call: .
clone_size: few
v_call: TRBV11-1
j_call: TRBJ1-1
cdr3_nt: TGTGCCAGCACCCTAGGCCCTGGGTCCACTGAAGCTTTCTTT
cdr3_aa: CASTLGPGSTEAFF

d_call: .
clone_size: .
v_call: TRBV6-5
j_call: TRBJ2-3
cdr3_nt: TGTGCCAGCAGTTACCTGGTCACAGATACGCAGTATTTT
cdr3_aa: CASSYLVTDTQYF

d_call: .
clone_size: .
v_call: TRBV18
j_call: TRBJ2-7
cdr3_nt: TGTGCCAGCTCACCCTCCTATGGCGAGCAGTACTTC
cdr3_aa: CASSPSYGEQYF

d_call: TRBD2
clone_size: .
v_call: TRBV29-1
j_call: TRBJ2-3
cdr3_nt: TGCAGCGTTGATTTCACTAGCGGGAGCACAGATACGCAGTATTTT
cdr3_aa: CSVDFTSGSTDTQYF

d_call: TRBD2
clone_size: .
v_call: TRBV27
j_call: TRBJ2-1
cdr3_nt: TGTGCCAGCAGTTCGGCGACTAGCGGCTCCTACAATGAGCAGTTCTTC
cdr3_aa: CASSSATSGSYNEQFF

d_call: TRBD2
clone_size: few
v_call: TRBV28
j_call: TRBJ2-5
cdr3_nt: TGTGCCAGCAGTTGGAGACCTAGCGGCCAAGAGACCCAGTACTTC
cdr3_aa: CASSWRPSGQETQYF

d_call: .
clone_size: .
v_call: TRBV6-6
j_call: TRBJ2-7
cdr3_nt: TGTGCCAGCAGCCCCTCAGGGAGGAACGAGCAGTACTTC
cdr3_aa: CASSPSGRNEQYF

d_call: .
clone_size: .
v_call: TRBV5-1
j_call: TRBJ1-3
cdr3_nt: TGCGCCAGCAGCTTGGAGCCAGGCTCCTCTGGAAACACCATATATTTT
cdr3_aa: CASSLEPGSSGNTIYF

d_call: TRBD1
clone_size: .
v_call: TRBV5-1
j_call: TRBJ2-5
cdr3_nt: TGCGCCAGCAGCACCCCGGGACAGGGGGCCGTTAAGACCCAGTACTTC
cdr3_aa: CASSTPGQGAVKTQYF

d_call: .
clone_size: many
v_call: TRBV5-5
j_call: TRBJ1-5
cdr3_nt: TGTGCCAGCAGCGATGAGGCTTATAGCAATCAGCCCCAGCATTTT
cdr3_aa: CASSDEAYSNQPQHF